Described below is a single TCR beta chain sequence and its context. Antigen unknown. This specimen comes from a study of PD-L1 blockade in urothelial cancer. In the study overall: Administration of atezolizumab to patients began around 2014, at 1,200 mg intravenously every 3 weeks. The study recovered a median of 141,255 T cells per blood sample. Findings and limits, study-wide: At 3 weeks on treatment, tumor-associated clones expanded more with durable benefit.

Time point denoted: pretreatment peripheral blood. Spiked synthetic TCR analogs estimated absolute template abundance per PCR. Data came from immunoSEQ multiplex PCR; TCRdb stores just in-frame clones and leaves some out. Among roughly 63,000 clones, roughly 79% were seen once, and the ten largest hold around 3.2%. V lost 4 bases and J 4 bases, leaving 10 bases between the germline ends. The CDR3 is 14 residues long. The germline CDR1 and CDR2 sequences are SNHLY and FYNNEI. This chain links TRBV2 with TRBJ2-2; TRBD2 is a possible D gene (6 bases). The sequencing used PBMCs, collected around atezolizumab (anti-PD-L1) treatment. This clonotype was sampled from a man in his 70s with urothelial cancer. The CDR3: CASSGRRGTGELFF. CDR3 bases: TGTGCCAGCAGTGGACGGAGGGGCACCGGGGAGCTGTTTTTT.